The 16 T cell receptor beta chains below all came from one sample that was sequenced in a study of blood T cell repertoires in COVID-19. Sequenced by immunoSEQ multiplex PCR; TCRdb stores in-frame clones only, minus some. The sample has 650,000 to 800,000 clones; 75% to 90% are singletons. The sample taken for sequencing was peripheral blood. The receptors originated from a woman aged 18 to 35 with acute or convalescent COVID-19.

The rearrangement joins TRBV2 to TRBJ2-1; D gene unclear. V dropped 6 bases and J dropped 5 bases, with 17 bases sitting between them. This CDR3 has 15 amino acids. CDR1 and CDR2 from the germline V gene are SNHLY and FYNNEI. CDR3 DNA sequence: TGTGCCAGCAGGAGAGTTTTAGGCGGAAACAATGAGCAGTTCTTC. This codes for CASRRVLGGNNEQFF.

The V gene is TRBV28, the J gene TRBJ2-7, with TRBD2 matching 9 bases. V lost 6 bases to trimming and J lost 7 bases; unmatched junction nucleotides: 13. Germline V gene lookup returns CDR1 MDHEN and CDR2 SYDVKM. CDR3 length: 15 amino acids. The CDR3 loop reads CASRASGGGAQEQYF. CDR3 bases: TGTGCCAGCAGGGCCTCGGGCGGGGGGGCCCAAGAGCAGTACTTC.

The table lists this clone with a few counts. V usage is TRBV10-3 and J usage is TRBJ2-7; 8 positions match TRBD1. Germline V CDR1 and CDR2: ENHRY, SYGVKD. The ends lost 0 bases at V and 4 bases at J; junction bases unmatched: 11. The CDR3 loop spans 17 amino acids. In DNA, the CDR3 is TGTGCCATCAGTGAGTCGACTCTAGACAGGGGCGGGTACGAGCAGTACTTC. Encoded protein: CAISESTLDRGGYEQYF.

This clone was found once. The chain employs TRBV6-1 and TRBJ1-1; no clear D gene. Germline CDR1 reads MNHNS; CDR2 reads SASEGT. CDR3 size: 14 residues. V lost 2 bases and J 3 bases, leaving 10 bases between the germline ends. The CDR3: CASSERGYYTEAFF. CDR3 bases: TGTGCCAGCAGTGAACGGGGTTATTACACTGAAGCTTTCTTT.

There are a few counts of this clone. Other DNA variants within this sample encode the same CDR3. V gene TRBV20-1 combines with J gene TRBJ1-2; D gene unclear. V was shortened by 3 bases and J by 3 bases, with 5 bases between the two germline ends. This CDR3 has 11 amino acids. The germline V gene has CDR1 DFQATT and CDR2 SNEGSKA (reference sequence). Here the CDR3 reads CSARGDYGYTF. In nucleotides, the CDR3 is TGCAGTGCTAGGGGAGACTATGGCTACACCTTC.

The J gene is TRBJ1-1, the V gene TRBV19, with D possibly being TRBD1 (5 bases). Looked up from germline, CDR1 is LNHDA and CDR2 is SQIVND (reference sequence). Trimming cost V 3 bases and J 1 base, with 15 bases left between them. The CDR3 totals 16 residues. The CDR3 loop is CASSIGTLGGNTEAFF. DNA for the CDR3: TGTGCCAGTAGTATCGGGACTCTGGGCGGGAACACTGAAGCTTTCTTT.

The chain couples TRBV9 to TRBJ1-1; 9 bases line up with TRBD1. Germline-derived CDR1 and CDR2 are SGDLS and YYNGEE. The CDR3 length is 14 residues. Trimming at V came to 4 bases and at J to 5 bases, leaving 6 bases not matched to a gene. The CDR3 reads CASSPGDRATEAFF. CDR3 nucleotide sequence: TGTGCCAGCAGCCCGGGGGACAGGGCTACTGAAGCTTTCTTT. Drawing the rest from reference TRBV9 and TRBJ1-1, the complete variable domain is DSGVTQTPKHLITATGQRVTLRCSPRSGDLSVYWYQQSLDQGLQFLIQYYNGEERAKGNILERFSAQQFPDLHSELNLSSLELGDSALYFCASSPGDRATEAFFGQGTRLTVV.

This clone has only one observation. The chain employs TRBV10-3 and TRBJ1-2; D not resolved. This CDR3 has 11 residues. Between the trimmed V and J ends, which lost 6 bases and 7 bases, there was a span of 9 bases. CDR1 is ENHRY, CDR2 SYGVKD, per germline. CDR3 region: CAISEAVGYTF. CDR3 DNA sequence: TGTGCCATCAGCGAAGCCGTTGGCTACACCTTC.

The chain links TRBV18 to TRBJ2-3; the match to TRBD2 covers 8 bases. The junction had 3 bases not matched to a gene; V was cut back by 5 bases and J by 5 bases. Per germline, CDR1 KGHSH and CDR2 LQKENI. CDR3 length: 13 residues. The CDR3, as DNA: TGTGCCAGCTCAAGGAGCGGGGGAGATACGCAGTATTTT. Residues: CASSRSGGDTQYF.

The chain couples TRBV9 to TRBJ1-3, with unresolved D. The CDR3 runs to 16 residues. The V and J ends lost 3 bases and 1 base respectively, with 14 bases between them. CDR1 is SGDLS and CDR2 is YYNGEE in the germline V gene. For the CDR3, the DNA is TGTGCCAGCAGCGGAAATGTAGGAGTATCTGGAAACACCATATATTTT. Amino acids: CASSGNVGVSGNTIYF.

The chain has TRBV25-1 and TRBJ1-4, with 11 bases that match TRBD1. Per the germline V gene, CDR1 is MGHDK and CDR2 is SYGVNS. V was clipped by 3 bases and J by 8 bases; unmatched bases: 8. The CDR3 is 16 residues long. CDR3 nucleotides: TGTGCCAGCAGTGATCCTCGGGACAGGGGGTCGGAAAAACTGTTTTTT. Translated: CASSDPRDRGSEKLFF.

V and J are TRBV7-2 and TRBJ1-4, with no clear D. CDR1 is SGHTA, CDR2 FQGNSA, per germline. Deletions cut 2 bases from V and 5 bases from J, with 12 bases between. The CDR3 length is 15 residues. CDR3 DNA sequence: TGTGCCAGCAGCTTAAACAAAGTTAAAAATGAAAAACTGTTTTTT. Residues: CASSLNKVKNEKLFF.

The V call is TRBV6-5, the J call TRBJ1-1, with 7 bases aligning to TRBD1. J was trimmed by 4 bases and V by 6 bases; bases with no gene match: 5. The CDR3 runs 13 residues. Germline V gene sequence: CDR1 MNHEY, CDR2 SVGAGI. CDR3 protein: CASRRGQGTEAFF. CDR3 DNA sequence: TGTGCCAGCAGAAGGGGGCAGGGCACTGAAGCTTTCTTT.

CDR3 sequence: CASSLGTGDGNTIYF. DNA of the CDR3: TGTGCCAGCAGCCTCGGGACAGGGGATGGAAACACCATATATTTT. J is TRBJ1-3 and V is TRBV6-5; 10 nucleotides align to TRBD1. The J segment lost 3 bases and the V segment lost 6 bases, leaving 5 bases of the junction unmatched. The CDR3 totals 15 residues. CDR1 is MNHEY and CDR2 is SVGAGI in the germline V gene.

As for this clone: At one end, the junction sequence differs from germline, possibly due to a read error. CDR3 loop: CASSFGRANTEAFF. The CDR3 DNA is TGTGCTAGCAGCTTCGGGCGGGCGAACACTGAAGCTTTCTTT. The chain couples TRBV13 to TRBJ1-1; D is uncertain. Germline CDR1 PRHDT, CDR2 FYEKMQ (reference sequence). This CDR3 is 14 amino acids long. Based on the CDR3 plus reference TRBV13 and TRBJ1-1, the full variable domain is AAGVIQSPRHLIKEKRETATLKCYPIPRHDTVYWYQQGPGQDPQFLISFYEKMQSDKGSIPDRFSAQQFSDYHSELNMSSLELGDSALYFCASSFGRANTEAFFGQGTRLTVV.

The chain has TRBV5-5 and TRBJ2-7; maybe TRBD1 (6 bases). V dropped 2 bases and J dropped 3 bases, with 9 bases sitting between them. CDR3 length: 13 residues. Germline values: CDR1 SGHKS, CDR2 YYEKEE (reference sequence). The CDR3 is CASSFGGLYEQYF. The CDR3 DNA reads as TGTGCCAGCAGCTTTGGGGGCCTCTACGAGCAGTACTTC.